This T cell receptor (beta chain) emerged from a study of T cell responses to AZD1222 COVID-19 vaccine. About this clone: Its antigen is currently unknown.

General study results and limits: Variant regions that are unmutated are reportedly the target of nearly half of spike-specific TCRs.

The CDR3 consists of 17 residues. Trimming stripped 5 bases from V and 5 bases from J, with 25 bases between. Germline V lookup: CDR1 SGDLS, CDR2 YYNGEE. The table came from immunoSEQ multiplex PCR; TCRdb's copy has only in-frame clones and leaves some out. The repertoire holds about 85,000 clones, with 85% as singletons. The chain employs TRBV9 and TRBJ2-5; either TRBD1 or TRBD2 may fit D (5 bases each). This TCR came from an adult who received the AZD1222 COVID-19 vaccine. This material consisted of peripheral blood, taken 28 days after the second AZD1222 dose. This CDR3 reads CASSPGPGRTTMETQYF. The CDR3 region has the DNA TGTGCCAGCAGTCCCGGACCGGGGCGCACAACGATGGAGACCCAGTACTTC.